This entry is about one T cell receptor beta chain. Profiling relied on immunoSEQ multiplex PCR, and the TCRdb table lists in-frame clones only, not all of them. The sample records over 250,000 clones, about 91% being singletons. Trimming took off 3 bases at V and 6 bases at J, with 9 bases between the two ends. There are 13 residues in the CDR3. Participants were aged about 18 to 89 years from 24 US areas. This specimen belongs to a study of blood T cell repertoires in COVID-19. The sample consisted of PBMCs or T cells enriched from blood (not recorded which). V gene TRBV12-3 or TRBV12-4 combines with J gene TRBJ1-5, with unresolved D. The sequence was collected from a woman in her late teens or twenties who had recovered from COVID-19. The CDR3 coding sequence is TGTGCCAGCAGTTTTAGTGTTTCTCAGCCCCAGCATTTT. This codes for CASSFSVSQPQHF.